The next 17 T cell receptor beta chains were all read from a single sample in a study of CXCR3-negative and CXCR3-positive naive CD8 T cells. The study made its TRB cDNA libraries by 5' RACE, adding UMI labels. TCRdb re-called the 5' RACE reads and shows each CDR3 protein once, DNA omitted. The sample data list over 70,000 distinct CDR3 sequences. The specimen sequenced was naive CXCR3- CD8+ T cells from blood. Subset in this sample: CD45RO-CCR7+CD27+CD95- naive CD8+ T cells lacking CXCR3 (TNR3-). These receptors came from a human donor in good health. Some clones in this sample may be carry-over from other donors' samples.

The V gene is TRBV11-3, the J gene TRBJ1-1; TCRdb's D call of TRBD1 is untestable without DNA. Germline CDR1 SGHNT, CDR2 YENEEA. The CDR3 runs to 18 residues. CDR3 in amino acids: CASSLDPDREMGNTEAFF.

The chain joins TRBV29-1 to TRBJ2-1; TCRdb designates TRBD1, a call that cannot be tested without DNA. This CDR3 contains 18 residues. CDR1 is SQVTM, CDR2 ANQGSEA, per germline. CDR3 sequence: CSVGGKIDRGRTYNEQFF.

The chain carries TRBV6-2 or TRBV6-3 and TRBJ2-1; TCRdb's assignment of TRBD1 cannot be checked, as there is no DNA. Looked up from germline, CDR1 is MNHEY and CDR2 is SVGEGT. The length of the CDR3 is 14 residues. The CDR3 sequence is CASSKQEAYNEQFF.

The gene calls are TRBV29-1 and TRBJ2-1; TCRdb picks TRBD1, but there is no DNA to check that call. The CDR3 contains 14 residues. From germline, CDR1 is SQVTM and CDR2 ANQGSEA. CDR3 sequence: CSVEGTGGDNEQFF.

This chain uses TRBV9 with TRBJ2-1; the D gene TCRdb calls, TRBD2, cannot be checked with no DNA. The CDR3 contains 18 residues. In germline, CDR1 is SGDLS, CDR2 YYNGEE. CDR3 region: CASTPTPGLAGGIGEQFF.

The chain employs TRBV20-1 and TRBJ2-2; the D call of TRBD1 rests on TCRdb alone, since no DNA is present to check it. The CDR3 covers 14 residues. Germline lookup yields CDR1 DFQATT and CDR2 SNEGSKA (reference sequence). The CDR3 loop is CSARVTGDTGELFF.

The chain uses TRBV12-3 or TRBV12-4 and TRBJ2-1; the TCRdb D gene call, TRBD1, has no DNA to confirm it. The CDR3 runs to 14 residues. The CDR3 protein is CASSLKSGGNEQFF.

The chain links TRBV29-1 to TRBJ2-1. This CDR3 spans 13 amino acids. Germline lookup yields CDR1 SQVTM and CDR2 ANQGSEA. The CDR3 here is CSVVRMLNNEQFF.

V usage is TRBV7-9 and J usage is TRBJ2-1. The length of the CDR3 is 12 residues. The germline gives CDR1 SEHNR, CDR2 FQNEAQ (reference sequence). This CDR3 reads CASSLGPDEQFF.

The CDR3 sequence: CASTLRGQGYEQYF. J is TRBJ2-7 and V is TRBV12-3 or TRBV12-4; the TCRdb D gene call, TRBD1, has no DNA to confirm it. The CDR3 has 14 residues.

The rearrangement joins TRBV29-1 to TRBJ2-2. CDR3 size: 15 residues. The germline V gene has CDR1 SQVTM and CDR2 ANQGSEA. The CDR3 region is CSVEEPEANTGELFF.

This sequence joins TRBV29-1 and TRBJ2-6; TCRdb reports TRBD1, a call that lacks DNA to check it against. Germline V gives CDR1 SQVTM, CDR2 ANQGSEA. The CDR3 consists of 16 residues. The CDR3: CSVEGDRVYGANVLTF.

The genes are TRBV29-1 and TRBJ2-7; the TCRdb call, TRBD1, lacks DNA for checking. The germline CDR1 and CDR2 sequences are SQVTM and ANQGSEA. The CDR3 sequence is 15 residues long. The CDR3 is CSAIPPGPSSYEQYF.

The chain recombines TRBV12-3 or TRBV12-4 with TRBJ2-2; lacking DNA, the TRBD1 call made by TCRdb goes unchecked. This CDR3 is 14 amino acids long. CDR3: CASSLDRRTGELFF.

The CDR3 spells CASSRQDYEQYF. This rearrangement joins TRBV3-1 to TRBJ2-7. Germline V gives CDR1 LGHDT, CDR2 YNNKEL (reference sequence). This CDR3 contains 12 residues.

This chain uses TRBV7-9 with TRBJ1-1; TCRdb selects TRBD1, and the lack of DNA leaves this call unchecked. Germline loops: CDR1 SEHNR, CDR2 FQNEAQ (reference sequence). The CDR3 totals 14 residues. The CDR3 region is CASSPLTGTTEAFF. The variable domain in full, with the rest retrieved from reference TRBV7-9 and TRBJ1-1, is DTGVSQNPRHKITKRGQNVTFRCDPISEHNRLYWYRQTLGQGPEFLTYFQNEAQLEKSRLLSDRFSAERPKGSFSTLEIQRTEQGDSAMYLCASSPLTGTTEAFFGQGTRLTVV.

According to its frequency, this clonotype is medium-sized. The chain has TRBV29-1 and TRBJ2-5; without DNA, the TCRdb call of TRBD2 cannot be checked. CDR3 length equals 13 residues. Germline V CDR1 and CDR2: SQVTM, ANQGSEA. This CDR3 is CSVEEGSGETQYF. The full variable domain, completed using reference TRBV29-1 and TRBJ2-5, is SAVISQKPSRDICQRGTSLTIQCQVDSQVTMMFWYRQQPGQSLTLIATANQGSEATYESGFVIDKFPISRPNLTFSTLTVSNMSPEDSSIYLCSVEEGSGETQYFGPGTRLLVL.